The clone carrying this T cell receptor (beta chain) was detected many times. The sample is drawn from a study of spatial heterogeneity in lung cancer. As to time point: sample taken at primary tumor resection. Researchers sequenced whole RNA taken from tumor, nontumor lung or frozen PBMC without sorting. Every TCR cDNA molecule bore a unique molecular identifier. Each CDR3 protein is one row after TCRdb ran MiXCR on the 5' RACE reads. The sample includes 20,000 to 25,000 distinct CDR3 sequences, 3.5% to 5.5% of them seen just once. The V gene lost 4 bases and the J gene lost 9 bases, with 10 bases spanning the gap. Germline V gene data show CDR1 as SGHTA and CDR2 as FQGTGA. The CDR3 has 12 residues.

The sample in question was PBMCs, obtained at surgery. The chain employs TRBV7-3 and TRBJ2-1; D is ambiguous. This clonotype originated in a male donor with early-stage non-small cell lung cancer. The CDR3 coding sequence is TGTGCCAGCAGCTCACCTTCTGGTGAGCAGTTCTTC. This translates into CASSSPSGEQFF.